The 31 T cell receptor beta chains below come from one sample, sequenced in a study of blood T cell repertoires in COVID-19. TCRdb's copy holds only in-frame clones and misses some; the assay was immunoSEQ multiplex PCR. The data contain 250,000 or so clones, about 85% of them singletons. The sample was PBMCs or T cells enriched from blood (not recorded which). These receptors came from a woman aged 50 to 65 who had been exposed to COVID-19.

The chain has TRBV7-9 and TRBJ2-7; 8 bases match TRBD1. CDR3 length: 19 amino acids. CDR1 and CDR2 from the germline V gene are SEHNR and FQNEAQ (reference sequence). V lost 0 bases and J lost 0; bases outside the gene matches: 13. CDR3 region: CASSLAGTGHPPSSYEQYF. CDR3 coding DNA: TGTGCCAGCAGCTTAGCCGGGACAGGACACCCTCCAAGCTCCTACGAGCAGTACTTC.

The chain carries TRBV19 and TRBJ1-6, with a possible D match to TRBD1 (5 bases). Germline lookup yields CDR1 LNHDA and CDR2 SQIVND (reference sequence). The CDR3 sequence is 13 residues long. CDR3 region: CVSRGAYNSPLHF. CDR3 coding DNA: TGTGTTTCCCGGGGGGCCTATAATTCACCCCTCCACTTT.

The V call is TRBV6-5, the J call TRBJ1-1; a weak D match, TRBD1 (5 bases). The germline gives CDR1 MNHEY, CDR2 SVGAGI. The CDR3 runs to 14 residues. Trimming removed 0 bases from V and 6 bases from J, with 11 bases in between. The CDR3 loop is CASSYSGQKSEAFF. In nucleotides, the CDR3 is TGTGCCAGCAGTTACTCGGGGCAAAAGTCTGAAGCTTTCTTT.

The gene calls are TRBV19 and TRBJ1-6; TRBD1 agrees at 7 bases. The CDR3 consists of 14 residues. Germline V gene lookup returns CDR1 LNHDA and CDR2 SQIVND (reference sequence). V lost 4 bases and J lost 10; bases outside the gene matches: 7. The CDR3 sequence: CASSSRQGDSPLHF. Written as DNA, the CDR3 is TGTGCCAGTAGTAGCCGACAGGGCGACTCACCCCTCCACTTT.

The rearrangement joins TRBV5-1 to TRBJ1-1, with 8 bases that match TRBD1. The CDR3 loop spans 14 amino acids. Germline V gene data show CDR1 as SGHRS and CDR2 as YFSETQ. The trim removed 1 base at V and 4 bases at J, leaving 3 bases unmatched. The CDR3 region is CASSLTTGGTEAFF. CDR3 DNA sequence: TGCGCCAGCAGCTTGACCACAGGGGGCACTGAAGCTTTCTTT.

The gene calls are TRBV23-1 and TRBJ1-5, with TRBD1 identical over 7 bases. TRBV23-1 is sorted into the ORF group, with uncertain function. There are 13 residues in the CDR3. The V segment lost 4 bases and the J segment 6 bases; nucleotides outside the gene matches: 3. CDR3 nucleotides: TGCGCCAGCAGTCCGACAGGGCCTCAGCCCCAGCATTTT. Protein product: CASSPTGPQPQHF.

The genes are TRBV5-1 and TRBJ1-1; TRBD1 matches at 7 bases. Germline V gene lookup returns CDR1 SGHRS and CDR2 YFSETQ. The CDR3 is made up of 15 amino acids. Trimming took 2 bases from V and 2 from J; bases not matched to a gene: 6. CDR3: CASSFRGIVNTEAFF. CDR3 sequence (DNA): TGCGCCAGCAGCTTCAGGGGGATCGTAAACACTGAAGCTTTCTTT.

The chain carries TRBV30 and TRBJ1-2; 7 nucleotides line up with TRBD1. With 5 bases clipped from V and 3 bases from J, the junction kept 0 bases outside the gene matches. Looked up from germline, CDR1 is GTSNPN and CDR2 is SVGIG (reference sequence). The CDR3 has 11 amino acids. CDR3 region: CAWDRDYGYTF. CDR3 DNA sequence: TGTGCCTGGGACAGGGACTATGGCTACACCTTC.

The chain joins TRBV4-1 to TRBJ1-1, with D tentatively TRBD1 (6 bases). Trimming left V 4 bases short and J 11 bases short, with 11 bases between. The CDR3 length is 11 residues. Germline V CDR1 and CDR2: MGHRA, YSYEKL. The CDR3 region is CASSLGAHAFF. The DNA of the CDR3 is TGCGCCAGCAGCCTGGGGGCGCACGCTTTCTTT.

The CDR3 DNA reads TGTGCCAGCAGCGTAGCCGACAGTACCTACGAGCAGTACTTC. Translation: CASSVADSTYEQYF. V gene TRBV9 combines with J gene TRBJ2-7; possibly TRBD1 for D (5 bases). There are 14 residues in the CDR3. CDR1 is SGDLS and CDR2 is YYNGEE in the germline V gene. V lost 0 bases to trimming and J lost 2 bases, with 9 bases between them.

J is TRBJ1-2 and V is TRBV6-1, with a tentative D call TRBD1 (5 bases). Trimming shortened V by 3 bases and J by 2 bases, and 7 bases separated the two germline ends. CDR1 MNHNS and CDR2 SASEGT come from the germline V gene. The length of the CDR3 is 13 residues. The CDR3 here is CASSDKGNYGYTF. CDR3 coding DNA: TGTGCCAGCAGTGATAAGGGGAACTATGGCTACACCTTC.

In its sample, this clone was seen once. The chain couples TRBV27 to TRBJ2-5; possibly TRBD1 for D (5 bases). The CDR3 contains 16 residues. CDR1 MNHEY and CDR2 SMNVEV come from the germline V gene (reference sequence). V lost 5 bases and J 5 bases, leaving 21 bases between the germline ends. CDR3 sequence (DNA): TGTGCCAGCAGTCCGCGACAGAGCCTAATCGGGGAGACCCAGTACTTC. As protein: CASSPRQSLIGETQYF.

About this clone itself: Distinct nucleotide sequences in the sample also encode this CDR3. The chain has TRBV18 and TRBJ2-2, with TRBD1 matching over 9 bases. CDR1 KGHSH and CDR2 LQKENI come from the germline V gene. The J segment lost 1 base and the V segment lost 3 bases, leaving 0 bases of the junction unmatched. The CDR3 loop spans 15 amino acids. CDR3 protein: CASSPGQGNTGELFF. CDR3 sequence (DNA): TGTGCCAGCTCACCGGGACAGGGGAACACCGGGGAGCTGTTTTTT.

J is TRBJ1-2 and V is TRBV4-2; D is ambiguous. The CDR3 extends over 16 amino acids. Germline lookup yields CDR1 LGHNA and CDR2 YNFKEQ. Trimming took off 0 bases at V and 0 bases at J, with 11 bases between the two ends. CDR3 sequence reads: CASSQDNPGSNYGYTF. The CDR3 region has the DNA TGTGCCAGCAGCCAAGATAACCCCGGGTCTAACTATGGCTACACCTTC.

This clone was recorded a few times. The chain joins TRBV21-1 to TRBJ1-3; the DNA was not compared with TRBD1, the D call given in the table. TRBV21-1 is given as a pseudogene. This CDR3 comprises 15 residues. CDR3 sequence: CASSRLQGVGNTIYF. The CDR3 DNA follows: TGTGCCAGCAGCAGGCTTCAGGGGGTTGGAAACACCATATATTTT.

The chain uses TRBV18 and TRBJ2-5, with 7 bases lining up with TRBD1. Germline lookup yields CDR1 KGHSH and CDR2 LQKENI. The CDR3 extends over 17 amino acids. The ends lost 2 bases at V and 1 base at J; junction bases unmatched: 10. In DNA, the CDR3 is TGTGCCAGCTCACCATTTCGGACAGGCCAACCCCAAGAGACCCAGTACTTC. It specifies CASSPFRTGQPQETQYF.

The chain uses TRBV11-2 and TRBJ1-1; D is unresolved. Trimming shortened V by 1 base and J by 6 bases, and 15 bases separated the two germline ends. The CDR3 covers 15 residues. Germline V gene data show CDR1 as SGHAT and CDR2 as FQNNGV. The CDR3 is CASSLGWSASPEAFF. In nucleotides, the CDR3 is TGTGCCAGCAGCTTAGGGTGGAGCGCGTCCCCTGAAGCTTTCTTT.

J is TRBJ2-7 and V is TRBV29-1; 8 bases agree with TRBD1. Trimming removed 6 bases from V and 2 bases from J; junction bases left unmatched: 0. CDR1 SQVTM and CDR2 ANQGSEA come from the germline V gene. This CDR3 has 11 residues. The CDR3 loop is CSVTGAYEQYF. The CDR3 nucleotides are TGCAGCGTGACAGGGGCCTACGAGCAGTACTTC.

As DNA, the CDR3 is TGTGCCAGCAGCTCAGGGCCGCATGGCTACACCTTC. Translated, it gives CASSSGPHGYTF. This sequence joins TRBV28 and TRBJ1-2, with D perhaps TRBD1 (5 bases). Trimming left V 6 bases short and J 6 bases short, with 11 bases between. The V gene's germline CDR1 is MDHEN and CDR2 SYDVKM. The CDR3 runs to 12 residues.

The chain recombines TRBV25-1 with TRBJ2-5; perhaps TRBD1 as D (5 bases). V was cut by 4 bases and J by 6 bases, with 6 bases left in between. Germline CDR1 is MGHDK and CDR2 is SYGVNS. CDR3 size: 11 residues. This chain's CDR3 is CASSVDKTQYF. CDR3 nucleotide sequence: TGTGCCAGCAGTGTGGACAAGACCCAGTACTTC.

DNA for the CDR3: TGTGCCTGGAGTAGACTAGCGGGGGGCCACAATGAGCAGTTCTTC. Protein product: CAWSRLAGGHNEQFF. The chain recombines TRBV30 with TRBJ2-1; 13 positions agree with TRBD2. V lost 2 bases and J lost 5; bases outside the gene matches: 3. CDR3 size: 15 residues. The germline V gene encodes CDR1 GTSNPN and CDR2 SVGIG (reference sequence).

J is TRBJ1-6 and V is TRBV3-1 (or the pseudogene TRBV3-2); D possibly corresponds to TRBD1 (5 bases). Trimming took 3 bases from V and 14 from J, leaving 11 bases between them. The CDR3 contains 12 residues. Germline loops: CDR1 LGHDT, CDR2 YNNKEL (reference sequence). In DNA form, the CDR3 reads TGTGCCAGCAGCCAGCCCAGGGAATCCCTCCACTTT. This sequence encodes CASSQPRESLHF.

V and J are TRBV19 and TRBJ2-5, with 11 nucleotides matching TRBD2. The germline V gene has CDR1 LNHDA and CDR2 SQIVND (reference sequence). The ends lost 3 bases at V and 5 bases at J; junction bases unmatched: 5. This CDR3 spans 15 amino acids. CDR3 DNA: TGTGCCAGTAGTATTATAGCGGGGGGGACGGAGACCCAGTACTTC. Protein sequence: CASSIIAGGTETQYF.

This clone was found once. The V gene is TRBV28, the J gene TRBJ1-2; D might be TRBD1 (5 bases). Trimming shortened V by 7 bases and J by 5 bases, and 14 bases separated the two germline ends. CDR1 is MDHEN and CDR2 is SYDVKM in the germline V gene. This CDR3 comprises 13 residues. CDR3 DNA sequence: TGTGCCAGCACCCTACCACAGGTTTATGGCTACACCTTC. Translated: CASTLPQVYGYTF.

Comments on this clone: This same CDR3 is encoded by further DNA sequences in the sample. The V call is TRBV5-1, the J call TRBJ2-5, with 8 bases that match TRBD2. Germline lookup yields CDR1 SGHRS and CDR2 YFSETQ. The junction had 5 bases not matched to a gene; V was cut back by 2 bases and J by 2 bases. This CDR3 has 15 amino acids. This CDR3 reads CASSFRGGLQETQYF. The DNA for the CDR3 is TGCGCCAGCAGCTTTCGGGGGGGGCTACAAGAGACCCAGTACTTC. Looking up the rest from reference TRBV5-1 and TRBJ2-5 gives the full variable domain: KAGVTQTPRYLIKTRGQQVTLSCSPISGHRSVSWYQQTPGQGLQFLFEYFSETQRNKGNFPGRFSGRQFSNSRSEMNVSTLELGDSALYLCASSFRGGLQETQYFGPGTRLLVL.

The chain uses TRBV28 and TRBJ1-1; no clear D. V was cut by 5 bases and J by 2 bases, with 6 bases left in between. The germline CDR1 and CDR2 sequences are MDHEN and SYDVKM. The CDR3 contains 12 residues. The chain's CDR3 is CASSIFNTEAFF. The CDR3, as DNA: TGTGCCAGCAGTATCTTTAACACTGAAGCTTTCTTT.

This clone was observed a handful of times. The rearrangement joins TRBV29-1 to TRBJ1-1, with a possible D match to TRBD1 (5 bases). From germline, CDR1 is SQVTM and CDR2 ANQGSEA. Trimming stripped 7 bases from V and 5 bases from J, with 17 bases between. This CDR3 spans 13 amino acids. The CDR3, as DNA: TGCAGCGCCCGAAGGGGATTTCTAACTGAAGCTTTCTTT. Amino acid sequence: CSARRGFLTEAFF.

CDR3 sequence: CASSYREFMNTEAFF. The DNA for the CDR3 is TGTGCCAGCAGTTACCGGGAGTTCATGAACACTGAAGCTTTCTTT. The rearrangement joins TRBV6-2 or TRBV6-3 to TRBJ1-1, with D uncertain. CDR1 and CDR2 from the germline V gene are MNHEY and SVGEGT. CDR3 length equals 15 residues. V was pared by 2 bases and J by 0 bases, with 10 bases between.

The chain carries TRBV5-5 and TRBJ2-5; D call uncertain. This CDR3 comprises 12 residues. V gave up 2 bases and J gave up 5 bases, with 7 bases separating them. In germline, CDR1 is SGHKS, CDR2 YYEKEE (reference sequence). The CDR3 nucleotides are TGTGCCAGCAGCTTTGACTGGGAGACCCAGTACTTC. It yields the protein CASSFDWETQYF.

The V and J genes are TRBV7-9 and TRBJ1-1; no clear D gene. The germline CDR1 and CDR2 sequences are SEHNR and FQNEAQ (reference sequence). The CDR3 is 17 amino acids. Trimming stripped 5 bases from V and 7 bases from J, with 26 bases between. In nucleotides, the CDR3 is TGTGCCAGCAGCCCCCAATCGGCAGGTATAGGTATGGGTGAAGCTTTCTTT. As protein: CASSPQSAGIGMGEAFF.

The genes are TRBV7-9 and TRBJ1-2, with TRBD1 matching over 7 bases. V shed 8 bases and J 2 bases; nucleotides not matched to a gene: 14. The CDR3 sequence is 16 residues long. Germline CDR1 is SEHNR and CDR2 is FQNEAQ (reference sequence). DNA of the CDR3: TGTGCCAGCTCCCCGTCAGGGGGGACGGGGAACTATGGCTACACCTTC. Translated: CASSPSGGTGNYGYTF. Full variable domain (missing parts from reference TRBV7-9 and TRBJ1-2): DTGVSQNPRHKITKRGQNVTFRCDPISEHNRLYWYRQTLGQGPEFLTYFQNEAQLEKSRLLSDRFSAERPKGSFSTLEIQRTEQGDSAMYLCASSPSGGTGNYGYTFGSGTRLTVV.